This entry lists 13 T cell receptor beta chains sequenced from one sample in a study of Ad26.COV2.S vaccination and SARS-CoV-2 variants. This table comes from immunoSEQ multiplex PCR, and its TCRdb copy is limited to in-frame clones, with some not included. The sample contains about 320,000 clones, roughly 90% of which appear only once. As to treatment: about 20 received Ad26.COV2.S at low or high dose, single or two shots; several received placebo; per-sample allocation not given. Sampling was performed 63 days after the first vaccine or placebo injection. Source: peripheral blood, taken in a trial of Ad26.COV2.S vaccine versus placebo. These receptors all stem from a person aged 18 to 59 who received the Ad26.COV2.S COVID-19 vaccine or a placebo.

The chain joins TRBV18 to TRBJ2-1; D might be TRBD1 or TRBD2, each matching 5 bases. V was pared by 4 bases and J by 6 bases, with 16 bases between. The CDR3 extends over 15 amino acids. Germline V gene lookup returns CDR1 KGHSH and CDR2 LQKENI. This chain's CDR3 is CASSHDSGVGNEQFF. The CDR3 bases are TGTGCCAGCTCACACGACAGCGGTGTAGGCAATGAGCAGTTCTTC.

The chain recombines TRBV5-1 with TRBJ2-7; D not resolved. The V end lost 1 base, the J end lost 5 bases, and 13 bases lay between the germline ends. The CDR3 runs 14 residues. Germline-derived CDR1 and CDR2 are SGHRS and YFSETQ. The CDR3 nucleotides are TGCGCCAGCAGCTTGTTAGTGCCAGGAGACGAGCAGTACTTC. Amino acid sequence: CASSLLVPGDEQYF.

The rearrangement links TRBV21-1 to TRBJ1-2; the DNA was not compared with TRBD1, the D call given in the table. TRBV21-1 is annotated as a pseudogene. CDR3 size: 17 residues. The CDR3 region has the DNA TGTGCCAGCAGCAAGCACTACTTACCGGGACAGCAATATGGCTACACCTTC. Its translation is CASSKHYLPGQQYGYTF.

The CDR3 region has the DNA TGTGCCAGCAGCTTAAATGAGCAGTTCTTC. Translating gives CASSLNEQFF. The chain joins TRBV11-2 to TRBJ2-1; no firm D call. This CDR3 region has 10 residues. The germline V gene encodes CDR1 SGHAT and CDR2 FQNNGV. Trimming removed 2 bases at V and 7 bases at J, with 0 bases between.

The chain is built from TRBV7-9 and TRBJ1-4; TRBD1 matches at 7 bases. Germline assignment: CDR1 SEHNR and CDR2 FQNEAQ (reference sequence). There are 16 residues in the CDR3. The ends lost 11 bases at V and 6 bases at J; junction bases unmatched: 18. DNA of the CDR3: TGTGCCCGGGGCTTAAAGGGGGCATCGGAGGATGAAAAACTGTTTTTT. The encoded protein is CARGLKGASEDEKLFF.

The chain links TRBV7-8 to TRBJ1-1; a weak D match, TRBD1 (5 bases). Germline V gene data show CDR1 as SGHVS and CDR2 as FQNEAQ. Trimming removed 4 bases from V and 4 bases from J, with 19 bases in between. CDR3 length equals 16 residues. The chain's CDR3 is CASSSKWSGSITEAFF. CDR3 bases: TGTGCCAGCAGCTCTAAGTGGTCAGGGTCTATCACTGAAGCTTTCTTT.

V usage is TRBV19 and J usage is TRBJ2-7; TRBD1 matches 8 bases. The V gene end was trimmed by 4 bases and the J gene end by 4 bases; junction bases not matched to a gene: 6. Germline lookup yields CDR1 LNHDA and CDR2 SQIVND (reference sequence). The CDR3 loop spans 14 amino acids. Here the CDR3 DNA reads TGTGCCAGTAGTACAGGGACAGGCCCTTACGAGCAGTACTTC. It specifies CASSTGTGPYEQYF.

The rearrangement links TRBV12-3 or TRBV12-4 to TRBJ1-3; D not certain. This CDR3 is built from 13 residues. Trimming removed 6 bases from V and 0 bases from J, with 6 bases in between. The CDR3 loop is CASSSSSGNTIYF. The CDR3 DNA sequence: TGTGCCAGCAGCTCTAGCTCTGGAAACACCATATATTTT.

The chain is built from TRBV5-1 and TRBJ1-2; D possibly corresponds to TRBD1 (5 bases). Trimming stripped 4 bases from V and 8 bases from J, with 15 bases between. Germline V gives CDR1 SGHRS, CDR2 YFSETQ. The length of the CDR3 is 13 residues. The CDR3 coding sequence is TGCGCCAGCAGCCCCCTAAAGTGGGACGGCTACACCTTC. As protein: CASSPLKWDGYTF.

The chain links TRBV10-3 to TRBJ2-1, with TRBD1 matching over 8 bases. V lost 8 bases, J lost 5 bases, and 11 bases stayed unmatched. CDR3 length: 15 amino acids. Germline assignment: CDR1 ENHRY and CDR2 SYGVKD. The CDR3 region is CAIALLGQGDNEQFF. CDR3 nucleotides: TGTGCCATCGCCCTCCTCGGACAGGGAGACAATGAGCAGTTCTTC.

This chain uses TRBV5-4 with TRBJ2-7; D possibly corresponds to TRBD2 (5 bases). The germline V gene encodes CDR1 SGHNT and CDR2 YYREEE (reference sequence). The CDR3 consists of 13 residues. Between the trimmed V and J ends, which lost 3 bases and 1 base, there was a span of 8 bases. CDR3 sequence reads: CASSSRGSYEQYV. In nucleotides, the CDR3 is TGTGCCAGCAGCTCTCGCGGGTCCTACGAGCAGTACGTC.

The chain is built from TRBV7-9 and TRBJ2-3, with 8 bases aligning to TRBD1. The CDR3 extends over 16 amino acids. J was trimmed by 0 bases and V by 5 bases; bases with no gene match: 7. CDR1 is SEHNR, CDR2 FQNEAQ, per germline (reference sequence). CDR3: CASSLMTGASTDTQYF. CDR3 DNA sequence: TGTGCCAGCAGCCTGATGACAGGGGCTAGCACAGATACGCAGTATTTT.

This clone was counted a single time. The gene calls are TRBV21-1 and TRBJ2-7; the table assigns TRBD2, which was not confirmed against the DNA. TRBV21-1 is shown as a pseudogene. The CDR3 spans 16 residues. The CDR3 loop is CASSAGWTSGDYEQYV. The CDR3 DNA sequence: TGTGCCAGCAGCGCGGGTTGGACTAGCGGGGACTACGAGCAGTACGTC.